This TCR beta chain was obtained from a study of identical twins. The length of the CDR3 is 13 residues. V lost 3 bases and J lost 19, with 19 bases in between. The germline CDR1 and CDR2 sequences are ENHRY and SYGVKD. Using its own MiXCR run on the 5' RACE reads, TCRdb lists one record per CDR3 protein. The table lists around 490,000 distinct CDR3 sequences, around 15% of them singletons. These data also formed part of another study, on yellow fever vaccine responses in identical twins.

The source material was CD4+ T cells sorted from blood. This chain connects TRBV10-3 to TRBJ1-6, with D tentatively TRBD1 (5 bases). The sequence came from a young woman in good health. The CDR3 is CAISDLFGRESHF. The CDR3 region has the DNA TGTGCCATCAGTGATCTTTTTGGCAGGGAGTCGCACTTT.